This T cell receptor (beta chain) is from a study of cytomegalovirus exposure and HLA in healthy donors. Looking at the study overall: In terms of ancestry, the Caucasian-associated cluster contained around four fifths of the approximately 420 genotyped donors.

The PCR used 60 Vbeta and 13 Jbeta primers. Libraries were prepared by immunoSEQ multiplex PCR; TCRdb keeps only in-frame clonotypes and omits some of them. Of approximately 220,000 clones listed, more than 60% were seen once; the top ten hold roughly 15%. Study observations and caveats: The CMV antigen specificity of a few CMV-associated chains was confirmed through in vitro analysis. When analyzed later, a missense DCLRE1C variant was found to be linked to TCR beta V- and J-gene trimming.

Losses at the gene ends were 1 base for V and 0 bases for J; bases not matched to a gene: 1. This CDR3 spans 17 amino acids. CDR1 and CDR2 (germline): ENHRY, SYGVKD. About this clone itself: Its antigen remains unknown.

The chain couples TRBV10-3 to TRBJ1-5; TRBD1 aligns across 12 bases. Specimen: PBMCs. The sequence was obtained from a middle-aged man in good health and CMV-seronegative. The CDR3 DNA is TGTGCCATCAGTGAGTGGGACAGGGGGCATAGCAATCAGCCCCAGCATTTT. Its translation: CAISEWDRGHSNQPQHF.